These T cell receptor beta chains were read from a single sample in a study of HIV-infected patients and healthy controls. TCRdb independently ran MiXCR on the 5' RACE reads; one entry per CDR3 protein. The table shows about 11,000 distinct CDR3 sequences, with under 6.5% occurring only once. Sequenced sample: blood. The receptor source for this set is an adult in good health. The conserved cysteine and the conserved F or W are not part of the CDR3 here. For some rows the clone size is stated as once, few or many, or as a class when expanded; others skip it.

medium-sized,TRBV29-1,TRBJ1-1,SVEDTAQGAYYTEAF
medium-sized,TRBV7-2,TRBJ1-6,ASSLGAPQASSSPLH
medium-sized,TRBV19,TRBJ2-5,ASSIGGVVQETQY
medium-sized,TRBV19,TRBJ2-3,ASSPGDTQY
many,TRBV29-1,TRBJ2-3,SVDEGGDTQY
-,TRBV10-3,TRBJ1-5,AISESSDQPQH
few,TRBV4-2,TRBJ2-5,ASSQNPTSTETQY
medium-sized,TRBV24-1,TRBJ2-2,ATSDPSGGDTGELF
medium-sized,TRBV7-7,TRBJ2-1,ASSLGGADNEQF
medium-sized,TRBV20-1,TRBJ1-5,SAPKGQGGNQPQH
few,TRBV3-1,TRBJ1-1,ASSRQGAPEAF
many,TRBV6-1,TRBJ2-3,ASLVTSATQY
many,TRBV11-2,TRBJ2-1,ASSLDRSSYNEQF
medium-sized,TRBV7-2,TRBJ1-1,ASSLDRGTEAF
few,TRBV5-8,TRBJ1-5,ASSLWTSGGNQPQH
many,TRBV20-1,TRBJ2-6,SARGQGASGANVLT
medium-sized,TRBV19,TRBJ1-2,ASRPGTAPYGYT
many,TRBV11-2,TRBJ2-7,ASSLVGTGGAGEQY
medium-sized,TRBV6-6,TRBJ1-5,ASSRTGGNQPQH
few,TRBV6-1,TRBJ2-7,ASKADWSYEQY
-,TRBV29-1,TRBJ2-1,SVEWSYNEQF
-,TRBV4-1,TRBJ2-7,ASSETPGAMGEQY
many,TRBV5-1,TRBJ1-4,ASSSKDATNEKLF
medium-sized,TRBV20-1,TRBJ2-1,SAMKTGTSGDEQF
-,TRBV3-1,TRBJ1-2,ASSLSDRHGGYT
many,TRBV16,TRBJ1-4,ASSQSFLGTNEKLF
many,TRBV5-4,TRBJ1-6,ASSLTGYNSPLH
many,TRBV2,TRBJ1-1,ASSDPDNEAF
medium-sized,TRBV5-1,TRBJ1-1,ASSLAQLDSQSPEAF
many,TRBV20-1,TRBJ1-4,SASPSRGRGGEKLF
many,TRBV19,TRBJ1-6,ASNPDWTGPLH
many,TRBV6-2/TRBV6-3,TRBJ2-1,ASSLPPSGAGSEQF
medium-sized,TRBV7-6,TRBJ1-5,ASSLIVGMGQPQH
many,TRBV12-5,TRBJ1-4,ASGLGLQGEKLF
medium-sized,TRBV7-9,TRBJ2-2,ASSFGGGTGELF
many,TRBV14,TRBJ2-7,ASSPAGQGSYEQY
medium-sized,TRBV6-2/TRBV6-3,TRBJ2-7,ASSKPDRGRYEQY
medium-sized,TRBV27,TRBJ2-7,ATSPGHRWITYEQY
many,TRBV4-1,TRBJ1-1,ASSQIIGSEAF
medium-sized,TRBV18,TRBJ2-3,ASSPAATDTQY
many,TRBV28,TRBJ1-1,ASSLGRANTEAF